Detailed here is one TCR beta chain. The source of the sample is a study of blood T cell repertoires in COVID-19. Clones were sequenced by immunoSEQ multiplex PCR, and TCRdb holds only the in-frame ones, with some missing. Among fewer than 110,000 clones listed, nearly 90% were seen once. The sequenced material came from peripheral blood. The receptor was derived from a man aged 45-65 years in a cohort sampled during active COVID-19.

CDR3 in amino acids: CASSQDRGRGYTF. For the CDR3, the DNA is TGCGCCAGCAGCCAAGACAGGGGGCGAGGCTACACCTTC. This chain uses TRBV5-1 with TRBJ1-2; 10 bases are a match to TRBD1. The CDR3 runs to 13 residues. Trimming took 4 bases from V and 8 from J; bases not matched to a gene: 5. Germline CDR1 is SGHRS and CDR2 is YFSETQ.